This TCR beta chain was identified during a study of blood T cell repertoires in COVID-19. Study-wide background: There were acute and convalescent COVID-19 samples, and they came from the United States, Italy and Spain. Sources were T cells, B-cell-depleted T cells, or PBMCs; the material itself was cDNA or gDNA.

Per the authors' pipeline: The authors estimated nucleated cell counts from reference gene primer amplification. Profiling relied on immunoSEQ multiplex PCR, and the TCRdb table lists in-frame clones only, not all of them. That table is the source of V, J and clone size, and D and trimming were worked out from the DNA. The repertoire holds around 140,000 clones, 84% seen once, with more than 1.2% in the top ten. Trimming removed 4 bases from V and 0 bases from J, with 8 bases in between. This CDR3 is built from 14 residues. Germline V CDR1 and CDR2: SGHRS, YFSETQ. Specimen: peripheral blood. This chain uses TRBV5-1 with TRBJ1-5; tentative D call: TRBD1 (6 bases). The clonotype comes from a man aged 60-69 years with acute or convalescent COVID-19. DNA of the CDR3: TGCGCCAGCAGCGAACAGGGTAGCAATCAGCCCCAGCATTTT. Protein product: CASSEQGSNQPQHF.